Listed here are 21 T cell receptor beta chains from one sample, sequenced in a study of T cell responses to AZD1222 COVID-19 vaccine. The repertoire was sequenced with immunoSEQ multiplex PCR; TCRdb's copy has only in-frame clones and lacks some. The sample has approximately 110,000 clones; over 75% are singletons. Sequenced material: peripheral blood, taken on day 0 of AZD1222 vaccination. All receptors derive from an adult in good health.

V and J are TRBV2 and TRBJ2-1, with 9 positions matching TRBD2. The CDR3 totals 15 residues. J lost 7 bases, V lost 4 bases, and 8 bases had no gene match. Germline V lookup: CDR1 SNHLY, CDR2 FYNNEI. The CDR3 region is CASSGRREGKNEQFF. For the CDR3, the DNA is TGTGCCAGCAGTGGGAGGCGGGAGGGGAAGAATGAGCAGTTCTTC.

This clone was counted a single time. The rearrangement links TRBV7-2 to TRBJ2-7, with TRBD2 matching 10 bases. There are 14 residues in the CDR3. Germline V lookup: CDR1 SGHTA, CDR2 FQGNSA. The V segment lost 5 bases and the J segment 5 bases; nucleotides outside the gene matches: 6. The CDR3 nucleotides are TGTGCCAGCAGCGCCTCCGGGACTAGCGACGAGCAGTACTTC. Encoded protein: CASSASGTSDEQYF.

The chain has TRBV6-5 and TRBJ1-5, with TRBD1 as a possible D gene (6 bases). The CDR3 contains 16 residues. V lost 3 bases and J 2 bases, leaving 14 bases between the germline ends. Germline CDR1 is MNHEY and CDR2 is SVGAGI. CDR3 coding DNA: TGTGCCAGCAGTTATCCGGGGGCCTGGGGCAATCAGCCCCAGCATTTT. Translated, it gives CASSYPGAWGNQPQHF.

The chain uses TRBV19 and TRBJ1-2; 9 bases align to TRBD1. The CDR3 contains 17 residues. Trimming took 1 base from V and 3 from J; bases not matched to a gene: 9. Germline-derived CDR1 and CDR2 are LNHDA and SQIVND (reference sequence). CDR3 amino acids: CASSIVRGWTGDYGYTF. In DNA form, the CDR3 reads TGTGCCAGTAGTATAGTACGGGGATGGACAGGGGACTATGGCTACACCTTC.

J is TRBJ2-2 and V is TRBV5-1; 10 bases are a match to TRBD2. Unmatched junction bases numbered 7, after V lost 0 bases and J lost 8 bases. In germline, CDR1 is SGHRS, CDR2 YFSETQ. This CDR3 region has 16 residues. The CDR3, as DNA: TGCGCCAGCAGCTTGGAACTAGCGGGGCCTATAGGGGAGCTGTTTTTT. It encodes CASSLELAGPIGELFF.

The J gene is TRBJ2-7, the V gene TRBV18; 9 nucleotides match TRBD1. The junction had 3 bases not matched to a gene; V was cut back by 2 bases and J by 4 bases. Per germline, CDR1 KGHSH and CDR2 LQKENI. CDR3 size: 14 residues. CDR3 sequence (DNA): TGTGCCAGCTCACCAAGGACAGGGGAGTACGAGCAGTACGTC. Its translation is CASSPRTGEYEQYV.

The chain combines TRBV2 with TRBJ1-1; 7 bases are shared with TRBD1. The CDR3 extends over 16 amino acids. V shed 4 bases, J shed 6 bases, and the junction held 14 bases outside the gene matches. Per germline, CDR1 SNHLY and CDR2 FYNNEI. The CDR3 sequence: CASSGTTGRLGAEAFF. DNA for the CDR3: TGTGCCAGCAGTGGGACGACAGGGCGATTAGGCGCTGAAGCTTTCTTT.

V usage is TRBV19 and J usage is TRBJ1-1; D uncertain. CDR1 LNHDA and CDR2 SQIVND come from the germline V gene (reference sequence). The CDR3 totals 14 residues. Trimming took 7 bases from V and 5 from J, leaving 17 bases between them. As DNA, the CDR3 is TGTGCCAGTAATGGACCCGCCTTGGGAACTGAAGCTTTCTTT. Protein product: CASNGPALGTEAFF. The full variable domain, in which reference TRBV19 and TRBJ1-1 provide the parts outside the CDR3, is DGGITQSPKYLFRKEGQNVTLSCEQNLNHDAMYWYRQDPGQGLRLIYYSQIVNDFQKGDIAEGYSVSREKKESFPLTVTSAQKNPTAFYLCASNGPALGTEAFFGQGTRLTVV.

The CDR3 loop reads CASSSFSGGPQETQYF. The CDR3 bases are TGCGCCAGCAGCAGCTTTAGCGGGGGGCCCCAAGAGACCCAGTACTTC. The chain links TRBV5-1 to TRBJ2-5; 10 bases map to TRBD2. Germline V gene sequence: CDR1 SGHRS, CDR2 YFSETQ. V was pared by 4 bases and J by 1 base, with 7 bases of the junction left unmatched. This CDR3 region has 16 residues.

J is TRBJ2-5 and V is TRBV9; 15 bases map to TRBD2. This CDR3 has 16 amino acids. V shed 4 bases, J shed 2 bases, and the junction held 3 bases outside the gene matches. Germline V gene sequence: CDR1 SGDLS, CDR2 YYNGEE. The CDR3 nucleotides are TGTGCCAGCAGCAGGACTAGCGGGGGGGTACAAGAGACCCAGTACTTC. Translation: CASSRTSGGVQETQYF.

This clone was recorded many times. This chain links TRBV4-3 with TRBJ2-3; 7 bases map to TRBD2. The J segment lost 10 bases and the V segment lost 3 bases, leaving 7 bases of the junction unmatched. The CDR3 loop spans 13 amino acids. Germline V gene lookup returns CDR1 LGHNA and CDR2 YSLEER. The CDR3 DNA follows: TGCGCCAGCAGCCAGGAACCGGGACTATCGCAGTATTTT. Encoded protein: CASSQEPGLSQYF.

The gene calls are TRBV5-6 and TRBJ2-7; 7 positions match TRBD2. Germline V gene sequence: CDR1 SGHDT, CDR2 YYEEEE. The CDR3 has 13 residues. J was trimmed by 5 bases and V by 6 bases; bases with no gene match: 8. In nucleotides, the CDR3 is TGTGCCAGCACCTCAGTGGGAGGGAACGAGCAGTACTTC. Amino acid sequence: CASTSVGGNEQYF.

The chain couples TRBV28 to TRBJ2-1, with D possibly being TRBD1 (5 bases). Trimming left V 3 bases short and J 10 bases short, with 16 bases between. This CDR3 region has 14 residues. CDR1 is MDHEN, CDR2 SYDVKM, per germline. CDR3 DNA sequence: TGTGCCAGCAGTTTCACAGGATCCCACATCGAGCAGTTCTTC. Translated, it gives CASSFTGSHIEQFF.

The V gene is TRBV21-1, the J gene TRBJ2-3; the table's D call TRBD2 went unverified against the DNA. TRBV21-1 is given as a pseudogene. The CDR3 sequence is 19 residues long. CDR3 residues: CASSRSGTRGGAGPDTQYF. CDR3 in DNA: TGTGCCAGCAGCCGGTCCGGGACTCGCGGGGGGGCGGGCCCAGATACGCAGTATTTT.

The chain has TRBV6-5 and TRBJ2-4; 8 bases align to TRBD2. Trimming took 10 bases from V and 1 from J; bases not matched to a gene: 9. The CDR3 loop spans 15 amino acids. The V gene's germline CDR1 is MNHEY and CDR2 SVGAGI. CDR3 sequence reads: CATGTSGFAKNIQYF. CDR3 nucleotide sequence: TGTGCCACCGGGACTAGTGGCTTTGCCAAAAACATTCAGTACTTC.

J is TRBJ2-5 and V is TRBV3-1 (or the pseudogene TRBV3-2); no clear D gene. The germline V gene encodes CDR1 LGHDT and CDR2 YNNKEL (reference sequence). Trimming took 0 bases from V and 7 from J, leaving 12 bases between them. The CDR3 contains 14 residues. In DNA form, the CDR3 reads TGTGCCAGCAGCCAAGACCGCAGGTTAGGGACCCAGTACTTC. This encodes CASSQDRRLGTQYF.

The V gene is TRBV15, the J gene TRBJ2-4; no reliable D call. This CDR3 spans 15 amino acids. Per germline, CDR1 LNHNV and CDR2 YYDKDF (reference sequence). Trimming cost V 0 bases and J 5 bases, with 11 bases left between them. CDR3 sequence: CATSRDPRGENIQYF. The DNA of the CDR3 is TGTGCCACCAGCAGAGACCCTCGAGGTGAAAACATTCAGTACTTC.

With regard to this clone: The sample holds other DNA sequences that translate to the same CDR3. This chain uses TRBV9 with TRBJ1-2; D ambiguous. V lost 0 bases and J lost 4, with 4 bases in between. Germline lookup yields CDR1 SGDLS and CDR2 YYNGEE. The CDR3 contains 12 residues. In DNA form, the CDR3 reads TGTGCCAGCAGCGTAGGGGGCTATGGCTACACCTTC. It encodes CASSVGGYGYTF.

The rearrangement links TRBV6-5 to TRBJ1-2, with 7 bases fitting TRBD1. The germline V gene encodes CDR1 MNHEY and CDR2 SVGAGI. V dropped 10 bases and J dropped 9; count of bases not matched to a gene: 17. The length of the CDR3 is 14 residues. In DNA form, the CDR3 reads TGTGCCATCCAAGTCGACAGGGTGATTACAAGCTACACCTTC. Protein sequence: CAIQVDRVITSYTF.

This clone appeared a single time. The chain carries TRBV19 and TRBJ1-5, with TRBD1 identical over 8 bases. The CDR3 spans 16 residues. V lost 2 bases to trimming and J lost 3 bases; unmatched junction nucleotides: 6. The germline V gene encodes CDR1 LNHDA and CDR2 SQIVND (reference sequence). CDR3 sequence (DNA): TGTGCCAGTAGTATACTCCCGACAGGGGTCAATCAGCCCCAGCATTTT. It codes for CASSILPTGVNQPQHF. Full variable domain (remainder filled in from reference TRBV19 and TRBJ1-5): DGGITQSPKYLFRKEGQNVTLSCEQNLNHDAMYWYRQDPGQGLRLIYYSQIVNDFQKGDIAEGYSVSREKKESFPLTVTSAQKNPTAFYLCASSILPTGVNQPQHFGDGTRLSIL.

The chain carries TRBV19 and TRBJ2-5; 8 positions agree with TRBD2. CDR1 is LNHDA and CDR2 is SQIVND in the germline V gene (reference sequence). V was clipped by 4 bases and J by 4 bases; unmatched bases: 11. The CDR3 loop spans 16 amino acids. The CDR3 coding sequence is TGTGCCAGTAGTACCCCGGCTAGCCGGGAGGGAGAGACCCAGTACTTC. Translated: CASSTPASREGETQYF.